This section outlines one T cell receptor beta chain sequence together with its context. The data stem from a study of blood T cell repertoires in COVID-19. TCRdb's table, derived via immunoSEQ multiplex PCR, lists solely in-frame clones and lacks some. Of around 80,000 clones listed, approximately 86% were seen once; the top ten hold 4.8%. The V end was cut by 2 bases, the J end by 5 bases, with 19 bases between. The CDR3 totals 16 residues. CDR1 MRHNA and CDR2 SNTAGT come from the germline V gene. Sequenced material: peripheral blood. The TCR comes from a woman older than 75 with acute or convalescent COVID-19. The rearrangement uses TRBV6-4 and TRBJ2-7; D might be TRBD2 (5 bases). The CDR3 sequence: CASSDARGRKPHEQYF. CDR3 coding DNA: TGTGCCAGCAGTGACGCACGGGGTCGAAAACCCCACGAGCAGTACTTC.